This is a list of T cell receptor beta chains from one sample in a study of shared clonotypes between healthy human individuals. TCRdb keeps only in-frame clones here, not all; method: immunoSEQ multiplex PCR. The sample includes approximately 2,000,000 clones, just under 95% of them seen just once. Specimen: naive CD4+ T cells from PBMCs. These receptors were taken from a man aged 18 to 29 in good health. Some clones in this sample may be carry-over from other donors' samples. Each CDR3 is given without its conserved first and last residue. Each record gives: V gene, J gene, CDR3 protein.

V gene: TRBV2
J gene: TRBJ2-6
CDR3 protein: ASRQGSGANVLT

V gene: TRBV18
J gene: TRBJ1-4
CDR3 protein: ASSPTAGNEKLF

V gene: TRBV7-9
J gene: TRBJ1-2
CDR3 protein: ASSFYDGYT

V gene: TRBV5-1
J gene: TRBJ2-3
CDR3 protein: ASSLEGQGTDTQY

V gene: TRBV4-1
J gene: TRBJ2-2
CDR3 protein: ASSQVGRGPPGELF

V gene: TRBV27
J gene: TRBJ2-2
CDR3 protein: ASSARQGVTGELF

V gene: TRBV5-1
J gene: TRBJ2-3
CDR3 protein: ASSFTSGRPDTQY

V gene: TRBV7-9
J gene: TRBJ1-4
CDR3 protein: ASSFVTGDEKLF

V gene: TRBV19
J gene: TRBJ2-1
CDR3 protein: ASSIVVGSGGEQF

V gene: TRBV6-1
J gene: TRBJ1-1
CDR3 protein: ASSLIQTEAF

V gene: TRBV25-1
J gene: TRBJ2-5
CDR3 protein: ATSVRFSEQY

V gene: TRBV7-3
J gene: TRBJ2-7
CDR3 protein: ASSLTWLAGREQY

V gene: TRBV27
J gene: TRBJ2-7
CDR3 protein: ASSNYEQY

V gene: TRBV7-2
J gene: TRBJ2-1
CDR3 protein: ASSAIAGGYNEQF

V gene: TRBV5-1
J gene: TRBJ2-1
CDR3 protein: ASSPDGLAGVLEQF

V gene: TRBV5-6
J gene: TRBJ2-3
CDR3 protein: ASSLDLLTDTQY

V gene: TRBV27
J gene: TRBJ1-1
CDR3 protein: ASSLTQGQGDPLNTEAF

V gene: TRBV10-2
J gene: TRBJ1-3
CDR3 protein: ASGGSLSGNTIY

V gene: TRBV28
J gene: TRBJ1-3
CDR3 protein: ASSLGDREADTIY

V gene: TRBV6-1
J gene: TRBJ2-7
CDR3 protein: ASSEDGRATYEQY

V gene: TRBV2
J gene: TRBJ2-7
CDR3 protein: ASSRRTSGRSYEQY

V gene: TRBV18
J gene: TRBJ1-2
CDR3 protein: ASSPADPGNGYT

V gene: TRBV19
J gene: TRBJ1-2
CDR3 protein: ASSAGQGRVAGYT

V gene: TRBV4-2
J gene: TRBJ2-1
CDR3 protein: ASQVPSGSGEQF

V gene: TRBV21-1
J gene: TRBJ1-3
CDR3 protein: ASNPLVGRDRA

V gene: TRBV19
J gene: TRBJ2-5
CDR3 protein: ASSIWGETQY

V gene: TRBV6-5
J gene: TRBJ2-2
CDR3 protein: ASKLAGVGPGELF

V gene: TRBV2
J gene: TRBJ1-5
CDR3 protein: ASSNPGQYQPQH

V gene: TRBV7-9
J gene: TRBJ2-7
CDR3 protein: ASSLGGRQVVLRLY

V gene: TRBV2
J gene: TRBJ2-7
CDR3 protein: ASSRDYPRDEQY

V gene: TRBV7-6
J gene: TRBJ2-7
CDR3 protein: ASSHRLAGVLFGYEQY

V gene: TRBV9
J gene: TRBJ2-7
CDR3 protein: ASSVGEGASSYEQY

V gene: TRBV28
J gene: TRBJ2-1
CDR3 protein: ATDRAGGSSYNEQF

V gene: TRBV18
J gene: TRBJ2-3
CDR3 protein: ASSPNQGDTQY

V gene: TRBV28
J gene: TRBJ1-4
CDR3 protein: ASSLNRGDEKLF

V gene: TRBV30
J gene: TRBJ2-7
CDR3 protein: AWSIISGGITYEQY

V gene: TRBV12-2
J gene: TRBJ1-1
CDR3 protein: AIVFRTEAF

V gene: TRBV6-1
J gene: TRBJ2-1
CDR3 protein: ASSEALRGPSGRAGMEF

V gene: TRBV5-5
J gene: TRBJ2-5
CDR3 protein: ASSQSGTGGETQY

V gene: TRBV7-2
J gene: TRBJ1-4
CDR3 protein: ASSSGSGATNEKLF

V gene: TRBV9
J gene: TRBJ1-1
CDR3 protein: ASSEGGRLNTEAF

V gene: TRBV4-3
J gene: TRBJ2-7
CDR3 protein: ASSQGGRTYEQY

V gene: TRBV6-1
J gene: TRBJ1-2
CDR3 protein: ASSEGLQNYGYT

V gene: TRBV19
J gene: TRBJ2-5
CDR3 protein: ASTPSGTGQETQY

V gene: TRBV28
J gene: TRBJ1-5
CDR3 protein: ASPPAPGLNQPQH

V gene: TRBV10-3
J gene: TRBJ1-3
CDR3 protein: AISAGDRLYQRSGNTIY

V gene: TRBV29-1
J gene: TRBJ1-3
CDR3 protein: SAKRQGNTIY